This passage covers 14 T cell receptor beta chains from one sample sequenced in a study of cytomegalovirus exposure and HLA in healthy donors. Both 60 Vbeta primers and 13 Jbeta primers went into the PCR. Assay used: immunoSEQ multiplex PCR; TCRdb lists only in-frame clones, some missing. The sample lists approximately 160,000 clones, around three quarters seen once, with 1.5% to 2% in the top ten. Sequenced input: PBMCs. All receptors come from a woman aged 25 to 39 in good health and CMV-seronegative.

The chain links TRBV7-9 to TRBJ1-3; D is uncertain. Trimming took 5 bases from V and 0 from J, leaving 11 bases between them. Germline CDR1 reads SEHNR; CDR2 reads FQNEAQ (reference sequence). The CDR3 consists of 15 residues. The CDR3 sequence is CASSPLSGSGNTIYF. The CDR3 DNA follows: TGTGCCAGCAGCCCCCTCTCAGGCTCTGGAAACACCATATATTTT.

The chain carries TRBV25-1 and TRBJ1-1, with 8 positions matching TRBD1. The CDR3 is made up of 13 amino acids. Germline trimming cut 6 bases from V and 4 bases from J; bases unmatched to any gene: 4. Per germline, CDR1 MGHDK and CDR2 SYGVNS. The CDR3 reads CASRATGGTEAFF. The CDR3 DNA reads as TGTGCCAGCAGAGCCACAGGGGGCACTGAAGCTTTCTTT.

V is TRBV6-6 and J is TRBJ1-2; 8 bases map to TRBD1. The CDR3 covers 15 residues. Trimming at V came to 4 bases and at J to 5 bases, leaving 9 bases not matched to a gene. From germline, CDR1 is MNHNY and CDR2 SVGAGI (reference sequence). The CDR3 coding sequence is TGTGCCAGCAGTTCCCAGGGGGCGAGTCATTATGGCTACACCTTC. Protein: CASSSQGASHYGYTF.

This chain joins TRBV7-3 and TRBJ2-3; TRBD2 aligns across 9 bases. CDR3 length: 18 amino acids. Trimming at V came to 5 bases and at J to 5 bases, leaving 17 bases not matched to a gene. CDR1 is SGHTA and CDR2 is FQGTGA in the germline V gene. The CDR3 loop reads CASSPQGLAHHGGDTQYF. For the CDR3, the DNA is TGTGCCAGCAGCCCCCAGGGACTAGCTCATCATGGGGGAGATACGCAGTATTTT.

J is TRBJ2-3 and V is TRBV27; perhaps TRBD1 as D (6 bases). The V and J ends lost 3 bases and 2 bases respectively, with 15 bases between them. The germline gives CDR1 MNHEY, CDR2 SMNVEV (reference sequence). The CDR3 runs to 16 residues. Here the CDR3 DNA reads TGTGCCAGCAGTTTGCCCGATAGGGGGACCACAGATACGCAGTATTTT. This gives the protein CASSLPDRGTTDTQYF.

The V gene is TRBV18, the J gene TRBJ1-3; TRBD1 is a possible D gene (5 bases). Germline CDR1 and CDR2: KGHSH and LQKENI. V was trimmed by 0 bases and J by 2 bases, leaving 8 bases between them. The CDR3 is made up of 15 amino acids. CDR3 loop: CASSPPGGAGNTIYF. CDR3 nucleotide sequence: TGTGCCAGCTCACCACCGGGAGGGGCTGGAAACACCATATATTTT.

The CDR3 coding sequence is TGCGCCAGCAGCCTCGGACTAGCGGGCACACTCCAAGAGACCCAGTACTTC. The encoded protein is CASSLGLAGTLQETQYF. V is TRBV4-1 and J is TRBJ2-5; 11 bases map to TRBD2. Germline values: CDR1 MGHRA, CDR2 YSYEKL. The CDR3 has 17 residues. V was pared by 4 bases and J by 1 base, with 8 bases of the junction left unmatched.

A single count supports this clone. The rearrangement joins TRBV29-1 to TRBJ2-5; 8 positions agree with TRBD2. Germline CDR1 and CDR2: SQVTM and ANQGSEA. J was trimmed by 0 bases and V by 4 bases; bases with no gene match: 4. The CDR3 spans 14 residues. As DNA, the CDR3 is TGCAGCGTTGCCATTAGCGGGAACCAAGAGACCCAGTACTTC. Protein: CSVAISGNQETQYF.

The chain recombines TRBV7-2 with TRBJ1-5, with TRBD1 as a possible D gene (5 bases). Germline V gene sequence: CDR1 SGHTA, CDR2 FQGNSA. The V gene lost 2 bases and the J gene lost 6 bases, with 17 bases spanning the gap. This CDR3 contains 16 residues. The DNA of the CDR3 is TGTGCCAGCAGCTTAACTGGGGCGGGAGACGCTCAGCCCCAGCATTTT. Protein: CASSLTGAGDAQPQHF.

The V gene is TRBV5-6, the J gene TRBJ2-7; D is ambiguous. V dropped 1 base and J dropped 10 bases, with 9 bases sitting between them. CDR3 length equals 11 residues. From germline, CDR1 is SGHDT and CDR2 YYEEEE. CDR3 amino acids: CASSLLSDQYF. DNA of the CDR3: TGTGCCAGCAGCTTGCTTTCAGATCAGTACTTC.

The rearrangement links TRBV9 to TRBJ2-5; 14 nucleotides agree with TRBD2. This CDR3 is 15 amino acids long. CDR1 is SGDLS, CDR2 YYNGEE, per germline. J gave up 5 bases and V 4 bases, and 4 bases lay outside the gene matches. In DNA form, the CDR3 reads TGTGCCAGCAGCCTAGGACTAGCGGGAGGTGAGACCCAGTACTTC. It encodes CASSLGLAGGETQYF.

The chain joins TRBV19 to TRBJ1-5; D gene uncertain. V was pared by 5 bases and J by 0 bases, with 11 bases between. This CDR3 spans 15 amino acids. CDR1 and CDR2 (germline): LNHDA, SQIVND (reference sequence). The CDR3: CASSGNTDSNQPQHF. Here the CDR3 DNA reads TGTGCCAGTAGTGGTAACACAGATAGCAATCAGCCCCAGCATTTT.

The chain employs TRBV10-1 and TRBJ2-5; D perhaps matches TRBD1 (6 bases). Germline CDR1 and CDR2: WNHNN and SYGVQD (reference sequence). The V end lost 2 bases, the J end lost 5 bases, and 15 bases lay between the germline ends. There are 15 residues in the CDR3. The DNA for the CDR3 is TGCGCCAGCAGTGAGAGTCAGGGGCGAGGGGAGACCCAGTACTTC. Its protein is CASSESQGRGETQYF.

V is TRBV5-1 and J is TRBJ2-6, with 7 nucleotides matching TRBD1. Trimming took 4 bases from V and 0 from J; bases not matched to a gene: 4. Germline V gene data show CDR1 as SGHRS and CDR2 as YFSETQ. The CDR3 runs 16 residues. CDR3 sequence: CASSEGQFSGANVLTF. As DNA, the CDR3 is TGCGCCAGCAGCGAGGGACAGTTCTCTGGGGCCAACGTCCTGACTTTC.